This T cell receptor beta chain emerged from a study of blood T cells in healthy people across ages. Next came a second PCR, run for about 6 to 11 cycles, which used a sample-barcoded 5' primer along with a J-beta primer mix. TCRdb processed the 5' RACE reads anew with MiXCR; each CDR3 protein has one entry. The table records over a million distinct CDR3 sequences, 35% to 45% of them present only once. CDR1 and CDR2 from the germline V gene are SGHDT and YYEEEE. The CDR3 is made up of 15 amino acids. Trimming removed 3 bases at V and 5 bases at J, with 16 bases between. Source material: blood. The rearrangement joins TRBV5-6 to TRBJ2-3; tentative D call: TRBD2 (7 bases). The TCR comes from a woman between 18 and 30 years old in good health. CDR3 residues: CASSSHPGGQDTQYF. CDR3 nucleotides: TGTGCCAGCAGCTCTCACCCCGGGGGGCAAGATACGCAGTATTTT.